The subject of this entry is one T cell receptor (beta chain). Libraries were prepared by immunoSEQ multiplex PCR; TCRdb keeps only in-frame clonotypes and omits some of them. The sample carries about 48,000 clones, approximately 86% recorded once. The sample comes from a study of radiotherapy plus CTLA-4 blockade in lung cancer. The V gene's germline CDR1 is SGHTA and CDR2 FQGNSA. CDR3 length: 15 amino acids. The J segment lost 8 bases and the V segment lost 0 bases, leaving 6 bases of the junction unmatched. The specimen comprised peripheral blood, sampled from a patient treated with radiotherapy plus ipilimumab. The J gene is TRBJ2-1, the V gene TRBV7-2; TRBD2 aligns across 8 bases. The sequence was obtained from a human donor with non-small cell lung cancer that progressed on radiotherapy plus ipilimumab. Some clones in this sample may be carry-over from other donors' samples. The CDR3 here is CASSLADGRVDEQFF. In DNA, the CDR3 is TGTGCCAGCAGCTTAGCGGACGGGAGGGTAGATGAGCAGTTCTTC. Filled out from reference TRBV7-2 and TRBJ2-1, the complete variable domain reads GAGVSQSPSNKVTEKGKDVELRCDPISGHTALYWYRQSLGQGLEFLIYFQGNSAPDKSGLPSDRFSAERTGGSVSTLTIQRTQQEDSAVYLCASSLADGRVDEQFFGPGTRLTVL.